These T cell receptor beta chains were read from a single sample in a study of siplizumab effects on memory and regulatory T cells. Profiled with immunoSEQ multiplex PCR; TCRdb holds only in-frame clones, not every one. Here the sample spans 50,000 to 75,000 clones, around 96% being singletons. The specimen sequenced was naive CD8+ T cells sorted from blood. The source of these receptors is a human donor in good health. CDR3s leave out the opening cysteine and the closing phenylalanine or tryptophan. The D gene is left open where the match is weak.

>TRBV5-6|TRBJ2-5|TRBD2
ASSLSTSGGETQY
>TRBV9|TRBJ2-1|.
ASSSGGVNEQF
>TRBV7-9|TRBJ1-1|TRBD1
ASSLGTTGDFTEAF
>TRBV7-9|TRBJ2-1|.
ASTSPGGPLDEQF
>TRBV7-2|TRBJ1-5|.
ASSLSGQGQGQRAQH
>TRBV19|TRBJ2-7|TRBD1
ASSPSTGGEQY
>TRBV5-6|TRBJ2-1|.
ASSLGEYEQF
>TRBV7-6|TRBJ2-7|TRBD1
ASSVRDSDYEQY
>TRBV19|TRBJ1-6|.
ASSPVDSEISPLH
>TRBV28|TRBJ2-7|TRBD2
ASRRTSGAYEQY
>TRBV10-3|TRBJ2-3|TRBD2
AISELAGGQTDTQY
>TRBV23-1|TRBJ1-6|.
ASKTSGGDNSPLH
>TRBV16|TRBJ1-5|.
ASSPGTHNQPQH
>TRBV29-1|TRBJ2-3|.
SVGGGQGGPDTQY